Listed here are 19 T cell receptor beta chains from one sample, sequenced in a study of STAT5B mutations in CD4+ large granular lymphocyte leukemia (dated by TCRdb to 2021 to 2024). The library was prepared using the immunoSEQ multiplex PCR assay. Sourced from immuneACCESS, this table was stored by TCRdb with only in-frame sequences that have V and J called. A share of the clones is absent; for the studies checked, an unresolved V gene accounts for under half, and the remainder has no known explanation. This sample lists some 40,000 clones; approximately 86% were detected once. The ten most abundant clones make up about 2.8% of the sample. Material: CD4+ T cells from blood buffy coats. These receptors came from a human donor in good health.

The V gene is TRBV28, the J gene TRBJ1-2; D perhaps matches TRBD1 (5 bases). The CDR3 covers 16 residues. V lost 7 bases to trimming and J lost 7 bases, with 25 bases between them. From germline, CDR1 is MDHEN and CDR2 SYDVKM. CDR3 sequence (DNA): TGTGCCAGCACCGGTCTTAGGGGAGCAGTACGTTTTGGCTACACCTTC. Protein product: CASTGLRGAVRFGYTF.

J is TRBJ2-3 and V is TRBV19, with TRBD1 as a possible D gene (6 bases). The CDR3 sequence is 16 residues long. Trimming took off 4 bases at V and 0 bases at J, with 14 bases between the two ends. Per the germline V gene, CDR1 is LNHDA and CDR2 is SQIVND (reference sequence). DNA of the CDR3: TGTGCCAGTAGTAGGGGGCCGTCGACCAGCACAGATACGCAGTATTTT. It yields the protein CASSRGPSTSTDTQYF.

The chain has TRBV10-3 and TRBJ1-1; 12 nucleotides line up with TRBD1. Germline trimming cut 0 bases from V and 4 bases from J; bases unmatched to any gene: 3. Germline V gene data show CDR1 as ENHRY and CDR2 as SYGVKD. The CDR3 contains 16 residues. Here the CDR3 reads CAISESGQGAITEAFF. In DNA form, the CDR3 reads TGTGCCATCAGTGAGTCGGGACAGGGGGCAATCACTGAAGCTTTCTTT.

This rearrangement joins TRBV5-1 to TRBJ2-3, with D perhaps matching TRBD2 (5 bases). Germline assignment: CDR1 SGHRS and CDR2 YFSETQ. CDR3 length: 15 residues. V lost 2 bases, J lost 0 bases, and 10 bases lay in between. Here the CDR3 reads CASSFRRGSTDTQYF. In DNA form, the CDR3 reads TGCGCCAGCAGCTTTAGAAGAGGGAGCACAGATACGCAGTATTTT.

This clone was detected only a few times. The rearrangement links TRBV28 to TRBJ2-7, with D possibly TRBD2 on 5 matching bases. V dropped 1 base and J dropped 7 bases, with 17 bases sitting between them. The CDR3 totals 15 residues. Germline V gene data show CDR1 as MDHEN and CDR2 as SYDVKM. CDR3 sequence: CASSLYTLAEEEQYF. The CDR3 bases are TGTGCCAGCAGTTTATATACCCTCGCGGAGGAAGAGCAGTACTTC.

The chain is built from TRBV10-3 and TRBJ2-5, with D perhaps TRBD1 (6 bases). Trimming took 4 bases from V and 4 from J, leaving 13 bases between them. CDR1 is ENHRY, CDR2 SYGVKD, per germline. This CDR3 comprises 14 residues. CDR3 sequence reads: CAISVGGGRETQYF. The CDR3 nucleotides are TGTGCCATCAGTGTGGGTGGGGGCCGAGAGACCCAGTACTTC.

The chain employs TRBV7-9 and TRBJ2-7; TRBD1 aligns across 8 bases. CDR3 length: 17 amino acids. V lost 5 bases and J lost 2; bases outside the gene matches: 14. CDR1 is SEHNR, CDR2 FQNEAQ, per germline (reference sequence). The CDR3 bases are TGTGCCAGCAGCCCCAGGGGGCTGACAGCTAAACCCTACGAGCAGTACTTC. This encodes CASSPRGLTAKPYEQYF.

CDR3 sequence: CASSLDRDRNQPQHF. CDR3 in DNA: TGTGCCAGCAGCTTAGACCGGGACCGCAATCAGCCCCAGCATTTT. The genes are TRBV7-2 and TRBJ1-5; possibly TRBD1 for D (5 bases). The germline V gene has CDR1 SGHTA and CDR2 FQGNSA. V shed 1 base and J shed 2 bases, with 9 bases lying between them. The CDR3 is 15 amino acids. Filled out from reference TRBV7-2 and TRBJ1-5, the complete variable domain reads GAGVSQSPSNKVTEKGKDVELRCDPISGHTALYWYRQSLGQGLEFLIYFQGNSAPDKSGLPSDRFSAERTGGSVSTLTIQRTQQEDSAVYLCASSLDRDRNQPQHFGDGTRLSIL.

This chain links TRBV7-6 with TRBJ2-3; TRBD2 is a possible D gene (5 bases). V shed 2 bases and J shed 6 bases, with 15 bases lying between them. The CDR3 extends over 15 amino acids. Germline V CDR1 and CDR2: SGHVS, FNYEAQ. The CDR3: CASSLLASTVDTQYF. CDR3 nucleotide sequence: TGTGCCAGCAGCTTACTAGCCTCGACGGTGGATACGCAGTATTTT.

The CDR3 bases are TGTGCCAGTAGCCACAGGGGGTTACGCACAGATACGCAGTATTTT. Amino acids: CASSHRGLRTDTQYF. This chain joins TRBV19 and TRBJ2-3, with 8 bases that match TRBD1. Per the germline V gene, CDR1 is LNHDA and CDR2 is SQIVND (reference sequence). J gave up 1 base and V 6 bases, and 6 bases lay outside the gene matches. CDR3 length equals 15 residues.

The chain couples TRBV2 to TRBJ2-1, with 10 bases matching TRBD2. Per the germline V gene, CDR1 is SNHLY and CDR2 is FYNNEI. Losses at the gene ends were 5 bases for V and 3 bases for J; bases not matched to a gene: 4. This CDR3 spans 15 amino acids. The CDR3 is CASSQTSGRYNEQFF. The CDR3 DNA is TGTGCCAGCAGTCAGACTAGCGGGCGCTACAATGAGCAGTTCTTC.

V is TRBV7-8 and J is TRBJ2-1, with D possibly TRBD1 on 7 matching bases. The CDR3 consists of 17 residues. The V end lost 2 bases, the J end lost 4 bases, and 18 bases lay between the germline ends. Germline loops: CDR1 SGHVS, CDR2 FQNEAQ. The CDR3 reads CASSLKFAGQPYNEQFF. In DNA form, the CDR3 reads TGTGCCAGCAGCTTAAAGTTTGCGGGACAGCCTTACAATGAGCAGTTCTTC.

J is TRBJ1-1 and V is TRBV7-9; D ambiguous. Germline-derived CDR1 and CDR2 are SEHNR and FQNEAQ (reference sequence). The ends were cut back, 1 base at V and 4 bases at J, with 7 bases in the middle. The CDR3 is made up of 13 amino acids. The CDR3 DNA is TGTGCCAGCAGCTTAGATATGACCACTGAAGCTTTCTTT. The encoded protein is CASSLDMTTEAFF. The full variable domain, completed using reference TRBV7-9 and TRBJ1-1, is DTGVSQNPRHKITKRGQNVTFRCDPISEHNRLYWYRQTLGQGPEFLTYFQNEAQLEKSRLLSDRFSAERPKGSFSTLEIQRTEQGDSAMYLCASSLDMTTEAFFGQGTRLTVV.

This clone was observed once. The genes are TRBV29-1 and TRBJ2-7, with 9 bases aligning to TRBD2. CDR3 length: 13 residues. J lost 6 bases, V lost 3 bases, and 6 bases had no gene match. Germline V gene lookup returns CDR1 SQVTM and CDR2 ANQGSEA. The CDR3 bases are TGCAGCGTTGACGGAGCGGGAGGTTCCGAGCAGTACTTC. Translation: CSVDGAGGSEQYF.

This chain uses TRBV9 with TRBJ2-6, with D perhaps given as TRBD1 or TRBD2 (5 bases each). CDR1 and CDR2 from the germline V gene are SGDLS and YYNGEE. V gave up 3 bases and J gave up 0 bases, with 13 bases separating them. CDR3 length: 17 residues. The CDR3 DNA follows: TGTGCCAGCAGCGCCAAGACTGGGGGCTCTGGGGCCAACGTCCTGACTTTC. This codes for CASSAKTGGSGANVLTF.

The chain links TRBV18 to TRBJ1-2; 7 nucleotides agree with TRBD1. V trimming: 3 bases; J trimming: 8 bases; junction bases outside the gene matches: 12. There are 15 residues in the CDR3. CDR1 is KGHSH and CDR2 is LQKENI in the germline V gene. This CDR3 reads CASSPVGTDVTGYTF. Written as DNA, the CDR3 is TGTGCCAGCTCACCTGTGGGGACAGACGTAACGGGCTACACCTTC.

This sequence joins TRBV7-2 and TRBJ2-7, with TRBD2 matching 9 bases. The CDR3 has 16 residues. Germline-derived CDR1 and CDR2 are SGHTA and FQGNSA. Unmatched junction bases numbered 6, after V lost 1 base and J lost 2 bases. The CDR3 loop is CASSLDTSGLTYEQYF. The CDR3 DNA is TGTGCCAGCAGCTTAGATACTAGCGGGCTTACCTACGAGCAGTACTTC. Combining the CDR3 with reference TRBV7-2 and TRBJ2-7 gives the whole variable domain GAGVSQSPSNKVTEKGKDVELRCDPISGHTALYWYRQSLGQGLEFLIYFQGNSAPDKSGLPSDRFSAERTGGSVSTLTIQRTQQEDSAVYLCASSLDTSGLTYEQYFGPGTRLTVT.

CDR3 loop: CSVAGGTQTYEQYF. For the CDR3, the DNA is TGCAGCGTTGCAGGGGGCACTCAAACCTACGAGCAGTACTTC. The rearrangement uses TRBV29-1 and TRBJ2-7; 8 bases match TRBD1. Germline V gene sequence: CDR1 SQVTM, CDR2 ANQGSEA. J lost 2 bases, V lost 4 bases, and 7 bases had no gene match. This CDR3 has 14 residues.

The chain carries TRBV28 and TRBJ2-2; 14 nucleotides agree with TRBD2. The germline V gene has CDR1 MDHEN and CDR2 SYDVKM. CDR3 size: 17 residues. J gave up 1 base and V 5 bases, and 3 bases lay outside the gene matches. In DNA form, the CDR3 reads TGTGCCAGCAGTGGGACTAGCGGGAGTAAGAACACCGGGGAGCTGTTTTTT. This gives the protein CASSGTSGSKNTGELFF.